This T cell receptor (beta chain) was sequenced for a study of cytomegalovirus exposure and HLA in healthy donors. Overall study findings and caveats: When the data were analyzed later, several of the most significant clusters appeared to be linked to common viral pathogens. Reported results showed that the classifier diagnosed cytomegalovirus status with high specificity and sensitivity. Fewer N-insertions than the roughly 630-donor mean were reportedly shown by an Asian-associated ancestry cluster in a later analysis. One variant, a missense change in DCLRE1C, was linked in a later analysis to TCR beta V- and J-gene trimming.

On this clone itself: What it recognizes is unknown.

The primer mix had 60 Vbeta and 13 Jbeta primers. Repertoires were generated with immunoSEQ multiplex PCR, while TCRdb's copy carries only in-frame clones and drops some. Of 120,000 or so clones listed, under 85% were seen once; the top ten hold less than 9.5%. Germline V CDR1 and CDR2: LGHNA, YNFKEQ. The CDR3 runs 18 residues. The V gene end was trimmed by 4 bases and the J gene end by 3 bases; junction bases not matched to a gene: 16. The sequencing input was PBMCs. The chain recombines TRBV4-2 with TRBJ2-3; 7 bases match TRBD2. The TCR was taken from a woman aged 45 to 65 in good health and CMV-seropositive. For the CDR3, the DNA is TGTGCCAGCAGCCGCAGGACTAGTCTGGGCACGGGTACAGATACGCAGTATTTT. It codes for CASSRRTSLGTGTDTQYF.